This entry lists 4 T cell receptor beta chains sequenced from one sample in a study of cytomegalovirus exposure and HLA in healthy donors. This PCR relied on a set of 60 Vbeta primers and 13 Jbeta primers. TCRdb's table, derived via immunoSEQ multiplex PCR, lists solely in-frame clones and lacks some. This sample has fewer than 200,000 clones, with 65% to 80% found just once. Source material: PBMCs. The receptors originated from a woman in her thirties or forties in good health and CMV-seronegative.

The gene calls are TRBV5-1 and TRBJ2-3; D is undetermined. Germline assignment: CDR1 SGHRS and CDR2 YFSETQ. The CDR3 consists of 13 residues. The V end lost 0 bases, the J end lost 4 bases, and 6 bases lay between the germline ends. CDR3 sequence (DNA): TGCGCCAGCAGCTTGGATGGAGCAGATACGCAGTATTTT. It is translated as CASSLDGADTQYF.

The chain has TRBV7-8 and TRBJ2-1, with 9 bases identical to TRBD2. The length of the CDR3 is 18 residues. The junction had 7 bases not matched to a gene; V was cut back by 1 base and J by 0 bases. Germline assignment: CDR1 SGHVS and CDR2 FQNEAQ. The CDR3 loop reads CASSLGGGGASSYNEQFF. The DNA of the CDR3 is TGTGCCAGCAGCTTAGGGGGCGGGGGGGCCAGCTCCTACAATGAGCAGTTCTTC.

V usage is TRBV13 and J usage is TRBJ1-1; tentatively, D is TRBD1 (6 bases). CDR1 and CDR2 (germline): PRHDT, FYEKMQ (reference sequence). The CDR3 contains 15 residues. Trimming left V 5 bases short and J 0 bases short, with 13 bases between. This CDR3 reads CASSKVGGLNTEAFF. In DNA form, the CDR3 reads TGTGCCAGCAGCAAAGTGGGGGGGCTGAACACTGAAGCTTTCTTT.

The chain couples TRBV30 to TRBJ1-3, with a tentative D call TRBD1 (6 bases). The CDR3 consists of 14 residues. The ends were cut back, 7 bases at V and 1 base at J, with 14 bases in the middle. Germline CDR1 and CDR2: GTSNPN and SVGIG (reference sequence). The CDR3: CASGPGESGNTIYF. DNA of the CDR3: TGTGCCTCCGGCCCAGGGGAGTCTGGAAACACCATATATTTT.